The T cell receptor (beta chain) under discussion was sequenced for a study of blood T cell repertoires in COVID-19. CDR3 length: 15 amino acids. Germline trimming cut 4 bases from V and 2 bases from J; bases unmatched to any gene: 7. In germline, CDR1 is SGDLS, CDR2 YYNGEE. The protocol was immunoSEQ multiplex PCR, while the TCRdb copy is restricted to in-frame clones and leaves out a portion. The data contain around 240,000 clones, roughly 88% of them singletons. The receptor comes from a woman aged 45-60 years who had recovered from COVID-19. Material for sequencing was PBMCs or T cells enriched from blood (not recorded which). This sequence joins TRBV9 and TRBJ2-7, with TRBD2 matching 9 bases. Here the CDR3 reads CASSLDASGAYEQYF. CDR3 DNA: TGTGCCAGCAGCTTAGACGCTAGCGGGGCCTACGAGCAGTACTTC.